This T cell receptor (beta chain) was captured by sequencing in a study of cytomegalovirus exposure and HLA in healthy donors. Overall study context: In a later analysis, the 120 or so validation repertoires were reported to have used the same platform as the approximately 670 first-cohort repertoires.

Trimming cost V 1 base and J 5 bases, with 11 bases left between them. This CDR3 is 15 amino acids long. Germline V gene lookup returns CDR1 MNHEY and CDR2 SVGAGI. It was the approximately 120-subject validation cohort, separate from the approximately 620-subject first cohort, to which the donors belonged. Profiling relied on immunoSEQ multiplex PCR, and the TCRdb table lists in-frame clones only, not all of them. The sample contains 150,000 to 200,000 clones, 70% to 90% of which appear only once. This TCR was sampled from a man younger than 45 in good health and CMV-seropositive. Sequenced input: PBMCs. V and J are TRBV6-5 and TRBJ2-2, with a weak D call TRBD1 (6 bases). Written as DNA, the CDR3 is TGTGCCAGCAGTTACTTCGGACAGAGGACCGGGGAGCTGTTTTTT. This translates into CASSYFGQRTGELFF.